This paragraph covers one TCR beta chain sequence. This sample was taken from a study of cytomegalovirus exposure and HLA in healthy donors. PCR employed 60 Vbeta and 13 Jbeta primers. Using immunoSEQ multiplex PCR, the repertoire was profiled, and TCRdb retains in-frame clones only, with some absent. The sample records around 200,000 clones, roughly 85% being singletons. The specimen was PBMCs. The clonotype was recovered from a woman aged 25 to 45 in good health and CMV-seropositive.

CDR3 sequence (DNA): TGCGCCAGCAGAGAACGCACCGGGAACACTGAAGCTTTCTTT. Translated: CASRERTGNTEAFF. V is TRBV5-1 and J is TRBJ1-1; unclear D gene. The CDR3 spans 14 residues. Germline V gives CDR1 SGHRS, CDR2 YFSETQ. Between the trimmed V and J ends, which lost 5 bases and 1 base, there was a span of 12 bases. The full variable domain, its missing parts supplied by reference TRBV5-1 and TRBJ1-1, is KAGVTQTPRYLIKTRGQQVTLSCSPISGHRSVSWYQQTPGQGLQFLFEYFSETQRNKGNFPGRFSGRQFSNSRSEMNVSTLELGDSALYLCASRERTGNTEAFFGQGTRLTVV.